This TCR beta chain comes out of a study of T-cell memory formation after mild COVID-19. There are a few counts of this clonotype. The CDR3 contains 15 residues. The germline V gene encodes CDR1 SQVTM and CDR2 ANQGSEA. Trimming took 3 bases from V and 0 from J; bases not matched to a gene: 4. TCRdb re-derived calls from the 5' RACE reads in MiXCR, one entry per CDR3 protein. The table includes about 45,000 distinct CDR3 sequences, 9.5% detected once. The clonotype was recovered from an adult woman who had mild COVID-19 (a few samples of this study predate the infection). Cell type and time point are not known. Sample: PBMCs or a T cell subset sorted from them (not recorded which). The gene calls are TRBV29-1 and TRBJ2-3; 9 bases map to TRBD1. The CDR3 loop is CSVEPGTGSTDTQYF. CDR3 in DNA: TGCAGCGTTGAGCCCGGGACAGGGAGCACAGATACGCAGTATTTT.